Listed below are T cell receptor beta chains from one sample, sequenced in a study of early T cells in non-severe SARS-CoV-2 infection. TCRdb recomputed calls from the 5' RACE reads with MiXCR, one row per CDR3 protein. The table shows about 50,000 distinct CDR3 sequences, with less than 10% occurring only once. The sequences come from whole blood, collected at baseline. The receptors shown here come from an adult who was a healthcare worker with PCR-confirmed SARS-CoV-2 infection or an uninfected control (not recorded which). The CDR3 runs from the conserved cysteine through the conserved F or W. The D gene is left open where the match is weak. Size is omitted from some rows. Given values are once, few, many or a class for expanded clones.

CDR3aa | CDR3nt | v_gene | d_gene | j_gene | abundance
CASSRIQGVSTYNSPLHF | TGTGCCAGCAGTCGCATACAGGGGGTGAGCACCTATAATTCACCCCTCCACTTT | TRBV28 | TRBD1 | TRBJ1-6 | .
CASSPQTQETQYF | TGTGCCAGCAGCCCCCAAACCCAAGAGACCCAGTACTTC | TRBV7-6 | . | TRBJ2-5 | few
CASSVEGAGAGEQYF | TGTGCCAGCAGCGTAGAGGGAGCGGGTGCGGGGGAGCAGTACTTC | TRBV9 | . | TRBJ2-7 | few
CANGVDTDTQYF | TGCGCCAACGGGGTGGACACAGATACGCAGTATTTT | TRBV10-2 | . | TRBJ2-3 | .
CASSLESAGGGTEAFF | TGTGCCAGCAGCTTAGAATCGGCAGGGGGAGGCACTGAAGCTTTCTTT | TRBV7-2 | TRBD1 | TRBJ1-1 | .
CASGYKEAFF | TGTGCCAGCGGCTACAAGGAAGCTTTCTTT | TRBV21-1 | . | TRBJ1-1 | .
CASSRDTKDTEAFF | TGTGCCAGCAGTCGTGACACAAAGGACACTGAAGCTTTCTTT | TRBV6-4 | . | TRBJ1-1 | few
CASSPGTPNEKLFF | TGTGCCAGCAGCCCCGGGACACCAAATGAAAAACTGTTTTTT | TRBV7-9 | . | TRBJ1-4 | many
CASSLDSGRAKWEQFF | TGTGCCAGCAGTTTAGATAGCGGGAGGGCCAAATGGGAGCAGTTCTTC | TRBV6-6 | TRBD2 | TRBJ2-1 | many
CASSLGRGVLETQYF | TGTGCCAGCAGCTTGGGCAGGGGAGTTTTGGAGACCCAGTACTTC | TRBV5-4 | . | TRBJ2-5 | .
CASSLMTSAYNEQFF | TGTGCCAGCAGCTTAATGACTAGCGCCTACAATGAGCAGTTCTTC | TRBV7-6 | TRBD2 | TRBJ2-1 | many
CASSFTSNDEKLFF | TGTGCCAGCTCCTTCACCTCGAATGATGAAAAACTGTTTTTT | TRBV18 | . | TRBJ1-4 | many
CASSSPYRDNEQYF | TGTGCCAGCAGCTCGCCTTACAGGGATAACGAGCAGTACTTC | TRBV7-9 | . | TRBJ2-7 | many
CATTAKGSNTQYF | TGTGCCACCACTGCCAAAGGGTCAAACACGCAGTATTTT | TRBV24-1 | . | TRBJ2-3 | many
CAWSVIGTGNEQFF | TGTGCCTGGAGTGTAATAGGGACTGGCAATGAGCAGTTCTTC | TRBV30 | . | TRBJ2-1 | many
CASSFNAAEAFF | TGTGCCAGCAGCTTTAACGCCGCTGAAGCTTTCTTT | TRBV7-9 | . | TRBJ1-1 | medium-sized
CASSLAPGGGELFF | TGTGCCAGCAGCTTGGCCCCGGGAGGCGGGGAGCTGTTTTTT | TRBV7-3 | TRBD2 | TRBJ2-2 | .
CASSFVSGGADTQYF | TGTGCCAGCAGCTTTGTTAGCGGGGGAGCGGATACGCAGTATTTT | TRBV11-2 | TRBD2 | TRBJ2-3 | .
CSASGASGEVDTQYF | TGCAGTGCTAGTGGGGCTAGCGGGGAGGTAGATACGCAGTATTTT | TRBV20-1 | TRBD2 | TRBJ2-3 | few
CASSEAHGGGWDNSPLHF | TGTGCCAGCAGTGAAGCCCACGGGGGGGGCTGGGATAATTCACCCCTCCACTTT | TRBV6-1 | . | TRBJ1-6 | .
CATSDAERGGPDTQYF | TGTGCCACCAGTGATGCAGAGCGGGGAGGCCCAGATACGCAGTATTTT | TRBV24-1 | TRBD2 | TRBJ2-3 | many
CASSLPGQGTYEQYF | TGTGCCAGCAGCCTCCCTGGACAGGGTACATACGAGCAGTACTTC | TRBV28 | TRBD1 | TRBJ2-7 | few
CASSLDGGYGANVLTF | TGTGCCAGCAGCTTAGACGGGGGTTATGGGGCCAACGTCCTGACTTTC | TRBV7-6 | . | TRBJ2-6 | few
CATSDPGGGSDTQYF | TGTGCCACCAGTGACCCGGGCGGGGGATCAGATACGCAGTATTTT | TRBV24-1 | TRBD2 | TRBJ2-3 | many
CMIPNQSNEKLFF | TGCATGATCCCTAACCAATCTAATGAAAAACTGTTTTTT | TRBV20-1 | . | TRBJ1-4 | few